These 27 T cell receptor beta chains share one sample of origin, sequenced in a study of Graves' ophthalmopathy and Graves' hyperthyroidism. Using RNA transcripts, the TCR beta CDR3 regions were amplified. HTBI-primed first-round RT-PCR preceded second-round multiplex PCR. TCRdb re-called the multiplex PCR reads through MiXCR, storing one row per CDR3 protein. Of roughly 700,000 distinct CDR3 sequences listed, roughly two fifths are singletons. Material: peripheral blood. All receptors derive from an adult man with Graves' ophthalmopathy.

This clonotype has a count of ten or more. V gene TRBV7-9 combines with J gene TRBJ1-1; D remains unclear. This CDR3 region has 16 residues. V dropped 3 bases and J dropped 1 base, with 15 bases sitting between them. The germline V gene encodes CDR1 SEHNR and CDR2 FQNEAQ (reference sequence). Here the CDR3 reads CASSFNVRSGNTEAFF. In DNA, the CDR3 is TGTGCCAGCAGCTTCAATGTCAGGTCGGGGAACACTGAAGCTTTCTTT.

This clonotype was recorded a few times. The chain recombines TRBV29-1 with TRBJ1-1; 9 bases fit TRBD1. V dropped 5 bases and J dropped 0; count of bases not matched to a gene: 4. CDR3 length: 14 amino acids. Germline V gene lookup returns CDR1 SQVTM and CDR2 ANQGSEA. The CDR3 region has the DNA TGCAGCGTTTCCGGGACAGGGTTGAACACTGAAGCTTTCTTT. Its translation is CSVSGTGLNTEAFF.

This clonotype appeared a few times. The chain carries TRBV7-9 and TRBJ1-5; TRBD1 aligns across 8 bases. The germline V gene encodes CDR1 SEHNR and CDR2 FQNEAQ (reference sequence). V gave up 1 base and J gave up 0 bases; unmatched junction bases: 8. The CDR3 consists of 18 residues. The CDR3 sequence is CASSLELGQGYSNQPQHF. The CDR3 nucleotides are TGTGCCAGCAGCTTAGAACTCGGACAGGGCTATAGCAATCAGCCCCAGCATTTT.

The chain carries TRBV2 and TRBJ2-7, with D tentatively TRBD2 (6 bases). The V gene lost 5 bases and the J gene lost 2 bases, with 16 bases spanning the gap. Germline V CDR1 and CDR2: SNHLY, FYNNEI. The CDR3 is 15 residues long. As DNA, the CDR3 is TGTGCCAGCAGTTCCGGGACTCCCCTAGCCTACGAGCAGTACTTC. This gives the protein CASSSGTPLAYEQYF.

The V gene is TRBV7-9, the J gene TRBJ1-3; D unresolved. Germline CDR1 is SEHNR and CDR2 is FQNEAQ (reference sequence). Between the trimmed V and J ends, which lost 2 bases and 0 bases, there was a span of 8 bases. The CDR3 length is 15 residues. The CDR3 region has the DNA TGTGCCAGCAGCTTAATAGGCCTCTCTGGAAACACCATATATTTT. It encodes CASSLIGLSGNTIYF.

The CDR3 loop reads CSASDDRGNTGEQYF. The CDR3 nucleotides are TGCAGTGCTAGCGATGACAGGGGGAACACCGGGGAGCAGTACTTC. The chain has TRBV20-1 and TRBJ2-7; TRBD1 matches at 9 bases. CDR3 length: 15 amino acids. The J segment lost 7 bases and the V segment lost 3 bases, leaving 13 bases of the junction unmatched. Germline assignment: CDR1 DFQATT and CDR2 SNEGSKA (reference sequence).

This clonotype has ten or more counts. CDR3 loop: CASSGRAGNTIYF. The CDR3 DNA reads TGTGCCAGCAGTGGCCGGGCTGGAAACACCATATATTTT. The chain recombines TRBV25-1 with TRBJ1-3; no clear D gene. The CDR3 runs 13 residues. V lost 4 bases and J lost 2, with 6 bases in between. Per the germline V gene, CDR1 is MGHDK and CDR2 is SYGVNS.

V is TRBV7-9 and J is TRBJ2-7; D unresolved. The CDR3 loop spans 13 amino acids. V dropped 3 bases and J dropped 2 bases, with 8 bases sitting between them. The germline V gene has CDR1 SEHNR and CDR2 FQNEAQ (reference sequence). The CDR3 DNA follows: TGTGCCAGCAGCTTCCAGGAAACCTACGAGCAGTACTTC. It encodes CASSFQETYEQYF.

This chain connects TRBV25-1 to TRBJ2-2; D possibly corresponds to TRBD1 (6 bases). Germline-derived CDR1 and CDR2 are MGHDK and SYGVNS. CDR3 length: 15 residues. The ends were cut back, 2 bases at V and 5 bases at J, with 12 bases in the middle. The CDR3 nucleotides read TGTGCCAGCAGTGAACGTCCGGGACATACCGGGGAGCTGTTTTTT. Residues: CASSERPGHTGELFF. The whole variable domain, filled in from reference TRBV25-1 and TRBJ2-2, reads EADIYQTPRYLVIGTGKKITLECSQTMGHDKMYWYQQDPGMELHLIHYSYGVNSTEKGDLSSESTVSRIRTEHFPLTLESARPSHTSQYLCASSERPGHTGELFFGEGSRLTVL.

Many counts were recorded for this clonotype. The chain couples TRBV7-2 to TRBJ2-7; TRBD1 aligns across 9 bases. Germline CDR1 reads SGHTA; CDR2 reads FQGNSA. Trimming removed 4 bases from V and 5 bases from J; junction bases left unmatched: 6. The CDR3 length is 14 residues. The CDR3 sequence is CASSSPRDRDEQYF. CDR3 sequence (DNA): TGTGCCAGCAGCTCTCCCCGGGACAGGGACGAGCAGTACTTC.

This clonotype was seen just once. V usage is TRBV5-1 and J usage is TRBJ2-2; D not resolved. In germline, CDR1 is SGHRS, CDR2 YFSETQ. V was clipped by 4 bases and J by 7 bases, with 5 bases between them. The CDR3 spans 11 residues. This CDR3 reads CASSPNGELFF. CDR3 coding DNA: TGCGCCAGCAGCCCAAACGGGGAGCTGTTTTTT.

This clonotype was seen repeatedly, ten times or more. The V call is TRBV29-1, the J call TRBJ1-5; unclear D gene. V dropped 4 bases and J dropped 3 bases, with 10 bases sitting between them. Germline CDR1 and CDR2: SQVTM and ANQGSEA. The CDR3 loop spans 13 amino acids. DNA for the CDR3: TGCAGCGTTGCGGACGGGCCCAATCAGCCCCAGCATTTT. This translates into CSVADGPNQPQHF.

The rearrangement joins TRBV14 to TRBJ2-5, with 11 bases that match TRBD2. From germline, CDR1 is SGHDN and CDR2 FVKESK. V lost 10 bases to trimming and J lost 5 bases; unmatched junction nucleotides: 9. This CDR3 comprises 14 residues. CDR3 nucleotide sequence: TGTGCCAACATAGCGGGAGGGCCAGGGGAGACCCAGTACTTC. Protein sequence: CANIAGGPGETQYF.

The chain combines TRBV4-3 with TRBJ2-7; D is uncertain. Per the germline V gene, CDR1 is LGHNA and CDR2 is YSLEER. This CDR3 is 16 amino acids long. Trimming shortened V by 0 bases and J by 3 bases, and 15 bases separated the two germline ends. The CDR3 is CASSQDPGPNRYEQYF. The CDR3 DNA reads as TGCGCCAGCAGCCAAGACCCGGGTCCCAACCGCTACGAGCAGTACTTC.

In the case of this clonotype: A read error may produce the germline difference seen at one junction end. This chain connects TRBV7-9 to TRBJ2-5, with D perhaps TRBD1 (10 bases). Germline values: CDR1 SEHNR, CDR2 FQNEAQ (reference sequence). The CDR3 spans 19 residues. The CDR3 region has the DNA TGCGCCAGCAGCCGGACAGGGACAGGGGCGCGGGGGGGTCAAGAGACCCAGTACTTC. As protein: CASSRTGTGARGGQETQYF.

This rearrangement joins TRBV29-1 to TRBJ1-1, with 8 bases fitting TRBD1. This CDR3 has 13 residues. Germline assignment: CDR1 SQVTM and CDR2 ANQGSEA. The J segment lost 10 bases and the V segment lost 4 bases, leaving 11 bases of the junction unmatched. CDR3 coding DNA: TGCAGCGTTGGACAGGGGTCGTTCAGGGGAGCTTTCTTT. It is translated as CSVGQGSFRGAFF.

This clonotype was detected ten times or more. The chain has TRBV29-1 and TRBJ1-4; 8 nucleotides line up with TRBD1. The V gene's germline CDR1 is SQVTM and CDR2 ANQGSEA. This CDR3 spans 15 amino acids. The J segment lost 8 bases and the V segment lost 3 bases, leaving 11 bases of the junction unmatched. The CDR3, as DNA: TGCAGCGTTGAGGTTGCCAGGGGGCTGGGCGAAAAACTGTTTTTT. It encodes CSVEVARGLGEKLFF.

This clonotype was counted between two and nine times. The V gene is TRBV6-2 or TRBV6-3, the J gene TRBJ2-5; perhaps TRBD1 as D (5 bases). Deletions cut 6 bases from V and 3 bases from J, with 17 bases between. CDR3 length: 15 amino acids. Germline V gives CDR1 MNHEY, CDR2 SVGEGT. CDR3 in DNA: TGTGCCAGCAGCCCCGCCATGGGGCGCGAAGAGACCCAGTACTTC. It codes for CASSPAMGREETQYF.

The chain employs TRBV7-2 and TRBJ1-2; D remains unclear. This CDR3 has 15 amino acids. CDR1 SGHTA and CDR2 FQGNSA come from the germline V gene. V was clipped by 5 bases and J by 4 bases, with 17 bases between them. The CDR3 region is CASSQDLAGPYGYTF. In DNA, the CDR3 is TGTGCCAGCAGCCAAGACCTAGCAGGCCCCTATGGCTACACCTTC.

V usage is TRBV20-1 and J usage is TRBJ1-1; TRBD1 might be the D (5 bases). The CDR3 extends over 17 amino acids. Trimming cost V 3 bases and J 5 bases, with 25 bases left between them. Germline assignment: CDR1 DFQATT and CDR2 SNEGSKA (reference sequence). The CDR3 nucleotides read TGCAGTGCTAGCGGGACTAGCGGGAGGGCCGGTGGGACTGAAGCTTTCTTT. Its translation: CSASGTSGRAGGTEAFF.

This clonotype was detected once. The genes are TRBV20-1 and TRBJ1-1; D is unresolved. Trimming removed 0 bases from V and 5 bases from J, with 10 bases in between. The length of the CDR3 is 13 residues. Germline CDR1 and CDR2: DFQATT and SNEGSKA (reference sequence). CDR3 in DNA: TGCAGTGCTAGAGAACAGCCTAAAACTGAAGCTTTCTTT. Protein: CSAREQPKTEAFF.

This clonotype has a count of ten or more. The V call is TRBV7-9, the J call TRBJ2-7; D remains ambiguous. Trimming shortened V by 7 bases and J by 3 bases, and 10 bases separated the two germline ends. The CDR3 covers 12 residues. Germline assignment: CDR1 SEHNR and CDR2 FQNEAQ (reference sequence). The DNA of the CDR3 is TGTGCCAGCACCGGATTCGGCTACGAGCAGTACTTC. Amino acid sequence: CASTGFGYEQYF.

This clonotype was seen ten or more times. This chain connects TRBV7-9 to TRBJ2-2; D is uncertain. The CDR3 is made up of 14 amino acids. Trimming pared 2 bases from V and 1 base from J, leaving 5 bases between. CDR1 SEHNR and CDR2 FQNEAQ come from the germline V gene (reference sequence). The DNA of the CDR3 is TGTGCCAGCAGCTTAAGCCGGAACACCGGGGAGCTGTTTTTT. Amino acids: CASSLSRNTGELFF.

The chain couples TRBV9 to TRBJ2-7; D ambiguous. Trimming left V 4 bases short and J 0 bases short, with 20 bases between. The CDR3 is 17 residues long. From germline, CDR1 is SGDLS and CDR2 YYNGEE. The CDR3 DNA follows: TGTGCCAGCAGCCAGGATCTCTTGAGCTTCAACTCCTACGAGCAGTACTTC. This gives the protein CASSQDLLSFNSYEQYF.

CDR3 nucleotide sequence: TGTGCCAGCAGCCCCTATAGTATGAGTCAACACACTGAAGCTTTCTTT. This translates into CASSPYSMSQHTEAFF. This sequence joins TRBV3-1 and TRBJ1-1; D not certain. Per the germline V gene, CDR1 is LGHDT and CDR2 is YNNKEL (reference sequence). Trimming took 4 bases from V and 3 from J, leaving 18 bases between them. The CDR3 contains 16 residues.

Comments on this clonotype: No conserved phenylalanine or tryptophan ends this CDR3, so it is likely a read error. The chain has TRBV15 and TRBJ1-2; 8 nucleotides agree with TRBD1. The CDR3 totals 14 residues. Germline CDR1 and CDR2: LNHNV and YYDKDF (reference sequence). CDR3 protein: CASSLRTGLHGYTS. The CDR3 DNA reads as TGTGCCAGCAGCCTACGGACAGGGCTCCATGGCTACACCTCC.

CDR3 sequence (DNA): TGTGCCAGCAGCTGGGGGGTGGGGTTGAACACTGAAGCTTTCTTT. The encoded protein is CASSWGVGLNTEAFF. V usage is TRBV7-2 and J usage is TRBJ1-1; D is perhaps TRBD1 (5 bases). Germline V lookup: CDR1 SGHTA, CDR2 FQGNSA. This CDR3 is built from 15 residues. Trimming shortened V by 4 bases and J by 0 bases, and 12 bases separated the two germline ends.